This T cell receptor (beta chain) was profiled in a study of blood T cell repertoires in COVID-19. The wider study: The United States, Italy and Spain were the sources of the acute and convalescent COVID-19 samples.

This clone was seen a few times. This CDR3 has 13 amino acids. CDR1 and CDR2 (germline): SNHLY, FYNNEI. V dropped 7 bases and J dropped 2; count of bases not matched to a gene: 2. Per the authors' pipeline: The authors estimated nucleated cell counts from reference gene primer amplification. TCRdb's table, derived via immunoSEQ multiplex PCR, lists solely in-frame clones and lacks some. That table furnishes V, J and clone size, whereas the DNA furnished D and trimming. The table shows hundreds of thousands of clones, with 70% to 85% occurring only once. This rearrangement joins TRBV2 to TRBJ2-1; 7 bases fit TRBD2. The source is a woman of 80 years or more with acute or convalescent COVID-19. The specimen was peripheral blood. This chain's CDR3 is CASTSGTYNEQFF. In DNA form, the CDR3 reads TGTGCCAGCACAAGCGGGACCTACAATGAGCAGTTCTTC.